This TCR beta chain originates from a study of blood T cells in healthy people across ages. It was around 10 milliliters of peripheral blood that were drawn from each donor. Per-sample yields of isolated PBMCs were at least 6 million. Total RNA extraction produced at least 6 micrograms (per sample) for the study. The second PCR ran roughly 6 to 11 cycles with a sample-barcoded 5' primer and J-beta primers. TCRdb analysed the 5' RACE reads with MiXCR anew, one entry per CDR3 protein. The table shows around 800,000 distinct CDR3 sequences, with roughly 26% occurring only once. Germline V gene sequence: CDR1 SGHRS, CDR2 YFSETQ. The ends lost 3 bases at V and 4 bases at J; junction bases unmatched: 11. The CDR3 extends over 19 amino acids. These data were also reused for a study on T cells of mothers and their children. As reported in that work: Around 3 million TCR beta reads per child versus over 9 million per mother.

Sequenced sample: blood. The chain couples TRBV5-1 to TRBJ2-3, with 16 positions matching TRBD2. The TCR comes from a boy under 18 in good health. The CDR3 loop is CASSYSGLAGGLSSDTQYF. For the CDR3, the DNA is TGCGCCAGCAGCTACTCGGGACTAGCGGGGGGGCTTAGCTCAGATACGCAGTATTTT.